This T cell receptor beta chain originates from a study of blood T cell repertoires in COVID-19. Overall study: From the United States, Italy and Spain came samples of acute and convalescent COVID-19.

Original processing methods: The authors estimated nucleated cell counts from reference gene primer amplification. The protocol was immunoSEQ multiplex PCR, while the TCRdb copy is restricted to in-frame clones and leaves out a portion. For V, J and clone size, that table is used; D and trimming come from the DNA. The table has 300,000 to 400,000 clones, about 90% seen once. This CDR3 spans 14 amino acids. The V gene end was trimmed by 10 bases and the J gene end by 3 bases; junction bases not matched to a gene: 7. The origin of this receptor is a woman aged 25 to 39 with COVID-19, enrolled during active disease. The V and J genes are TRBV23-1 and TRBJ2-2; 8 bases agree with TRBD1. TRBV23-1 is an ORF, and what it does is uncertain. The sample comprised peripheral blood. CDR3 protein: CANPGGYYTGELFF. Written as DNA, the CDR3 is TGCGCCAACCCAGGGGGCTATTACACCGGGGAGCTGTTTTTT.